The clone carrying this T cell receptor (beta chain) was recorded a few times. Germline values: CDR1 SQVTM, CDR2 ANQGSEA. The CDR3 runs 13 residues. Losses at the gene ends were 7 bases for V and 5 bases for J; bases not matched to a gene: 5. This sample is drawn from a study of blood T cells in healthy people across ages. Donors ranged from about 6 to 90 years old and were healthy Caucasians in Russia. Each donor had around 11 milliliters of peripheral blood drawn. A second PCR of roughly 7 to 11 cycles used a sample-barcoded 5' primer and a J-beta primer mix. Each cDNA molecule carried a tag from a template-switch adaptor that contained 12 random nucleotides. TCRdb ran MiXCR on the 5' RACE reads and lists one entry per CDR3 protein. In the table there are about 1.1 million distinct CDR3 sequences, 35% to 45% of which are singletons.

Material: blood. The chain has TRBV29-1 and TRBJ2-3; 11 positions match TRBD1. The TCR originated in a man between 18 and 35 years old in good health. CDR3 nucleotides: TGCAGCGGGAGGACAGGGGGCGGAGATACGCAGTATTTT. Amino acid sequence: CSGRTGGGDTQYF.